This entry lists 9 T cell receptor beta chains sequenced from one sample in a study of T cell responses to AZD1222 COVID-19 vaccine. Assay: immunoSEQ multiplex PCR; the TCRdb copy retains only in-frame clones and omits some. The data show 98,000 or so clones, over 80% seen once. Sequencing was performed on peripheral blood, taken on day 0 of AZD1222 vaccination. The receptor source for this set is an adult in good health.

This sequence joins TRBV18 and TRBJ1-4; D is possibly TRBD1 (5 bases). Trimming removed 6 bases at V and 0 bases at J, with 11 bases between. The CDR3 is 15 residues long. CDR1 and CDR2 from the germline V gene are KGHSH and LQKENI. The CDR3 coding sequence is TGTGCCAGCTCGAGGACATCCTCAACTAATGAAAAACTGTTTTTT. As protein: CASSRTSSTNEKLFF.

The chain combines TRBV14 with TRBJ1-2; D is unclear. The CDR3 has 13 residues. V lost 4 bases to trimming and J lost 4 bases, with 10 bases between them. CDR1 SGHDN and CDR2 FVKESK come from the germline V gene. The CDR3 spells CASSPPDGYGYTF. The CDR3 nucleotides read TGTGCCAGCAGCCCACCGGACGGCTATGGCTACACCTTC. Looking up the rest from reference TRBV14 and TRBJ1-2 gives the full variable domain: EAGVTQFPSHSVIEKGQTVTLRCDPISGHDNLYWYRRVMGKEIKFLLHFVKESKQDESGMPNNRFLAERTGGTYSTLKVQPAELEDSGVYFCASSPPDGYGYTFGSGTRLTVV.

This clone showed up just a few times. The chain couples TRBV19 to TRBJ2-5; unclear D gene. CDR1 and CDR2 from the germline V gene are LNHDA and SQIVND (reference sequence). The CDR3 covers 13 residues. Trimming took off 3 bases at V and 7 bases at J, with 12 bases between the two ends. Written as DNA, the CDR3 is TGTGCCAGTAGTATTTCCCTTAGGGCGACCCAGTACTTC. This gives the protein CASSISLRATQYF.

The genes are TRBV28 and TRBJ1-1, with 9 bases aligning to TRBD1. V dropped 6 bases and J dropped 5; count of bases not matched to a gene: 10. The germline gives CDR1 MDHEN, CDR2 SYDVKM. The CDR3 is 15 residues long. CDR3 loop: CASSDRGGPRTEAFF. As DNA, the CDR3 is TGTGCCAGCAGCGACAGGGGGGGCCCGAGGACTGAAGCTTTCTTT.

The chain combines TRBV6-5 with TRBJ1-2; TRBD1 is a possible D gene (5 bases). The CDR3 covers 12 residues. V lost 5 bases and J lost 4, with 8 bases in between. From germline, CDR1 is MNHEY and CDR2 SVGAGI. DNA of the CDR3: TGTGCCAGCAGTCGGGGCGTCTATGGCTACACCTTC. Its translation is CASSRGVYGYTF.

The V call is TRBV2, the J call TRBJ2-5; perhaps TRBD1 as D (5 bases). This CDR3 region has 14 residues. Trimming removed 4 bases at V and 5 bases at J, with 14 bases between. Germline values: CDR1 SNHLY, CDR2 FYNNEI. In DNA, the CDR3 is TGTGCCAGCAGTGTTGAGATTTCAGGGGAGACCCAGTACTTC. Translation: CASSVEISGETQYF.

In this sample, this clone turned up once. This chain uses TRBV18 with TRBJ1-2; no reliable D call. This CDR3 is built from 12 residues. Per the germline V gene, CDR1 is KGHSH and CDR2 is LQKENI. Trimming shortened V by 8 bases and J by 10 bases, and 17 bases separated the two germline ends. CDR3 loop: CASRKHQADYTF. CDR3 DNA sequence: TGTGCCAGCCGTAAACACCAGGCCGACTACACCTTC.

The chain uses TRBV3-1 (or the pseudogene TRBV3-2) and TRBJ1-6; TRBD1 matches 9 bases. The CDR3 covers 17 residues. Trimming took 4 bases from V and 1 from J; bases not matched to a gene: 5. Germline V gives CDR1 LGHDT, CDR2 YNNKEL (reference sequence). The CDR3 protein is CASSPTQGASYNSPLHF. In nucleotides, the CDR3 is TGTGCCAGCAGCCCTACACAGGGGGCTTCCTATAATTCACCCCTCCACTTT.

V usage is TRBV24-1 and J usage is TRBJ1-2; 7 nucleotides line up with TRBD1. Germline assignment: CDR1 KGHDR and CDR2 SFDVKD. V was pared by 6 bases and J by 5 bases, with 8 bases of the junction left unmatched. This CDR3 has 14 amino acids. CDR3 coding DNA: TGTGCCACCAGTTGGTCAGGGGGAATGTATGGCTACACCTTC. Its protein is CATSWSGGMYGYTF.